This entry concerns a single TCR beta chain. Some clones are missing from TCRdb's copy, which holds only in-frame ones; the method was immunoSEQ multiplex PCR. The sample holds 9,100 or so clones; roughly two thirds are singletons and the top ten take roughly a fifth. This sample is part of a study of ipilimumab plus nivolumab after autologous stem cell transplantation. Trimming left V 0 bases short and J 6 bases short, with 7 bases between. The CDR3 length is 12 residues. The germline gives CDR1 SGHNT, CDR2 YYREEE (reference sequence). This sample comprised PBMCs, obtained in a trial of ipilimumab plus nivolumab as post-transplant consolidation. V usage is TRBV5-4 and J usage is TRBJ2-7; D is unresolved. This TCR was recovered from a female donor with multiple myeloma. In DNA form, the CDR3 reads TGTGCCAGCAGCTTGGACGGTCGCGAGCAGTACTTC. It specifies CASSLDGREQYF.